This TCR beta chain was sequenced for a study of cytomegalovirus exposure and HLA in healthy donors. Trimming took off 7 bases at V and 12 bases at J, with 25 bases between the two ends. The V gene's germline CDR1 is SGHVS and CDR2 FQNEAQ. CDR3 length: 14 residues. As regards this clone: Its antigen is as yet unknown.

PCR primers comprised 60 Vbeta and 13 Jbeta primers. The protocol was immunoSEQ multiplex PCR, while the TCRdb copy is restricted to in-frame clones and leaves out a portion. Among 120,000 or so clones listed, more than 55% were seen once. Points from the study as a whole: Rare sequences made up most TCRs, while some public TCRs were found in many donors. A later analysis reportedly identified an Asian-associated ancestry cluster as carrying fewer N-insertions than the 666-donor mean. The authors listed 180 or so TCR beta chains as cytomegalovirus-associated.

The clonotype was recovered from a man younger than 35 in good health and CMV-seronegative. Sequencing used PBMCs. This chain connects TRBV7-8 to TRBJ2-7; maybe TRBD2 (7 bases). CDR3 region: CASTTRARGGHAYF. The CDR3 coding sequence is TGTGCCAGCACCACAAGAGCAAGGGGGGGGCATGCGTACTTC.